The T cell receptor beta chain described here comes from a study of CD8 T cells in Susac syndrome. Susac syndrome patients met recently defined diagnostic criteria for definite or probable disease. TEMRA cells were enriched by FACS, and CD4+ and CD8+ T cells were negatively isolated. The RNA input was about 0.45 to 1 ug, and it was reverse transcribed with random hexamers. TCRdb redid the calling of the immunoSEQ multiplex PCR reads with MiXCR, one entry per CDR3 protein. The sample contains about 140,000 distinct CDR3 sequences, about 95% of which appear only once. This CDR3 is 13 amino acids long. Germline-derived CDR1 and CDR2 are SNHLY and FYNNEI. The V gene lost 0 bases and the J gene lost 7 bases, with 7 bases spanning the gap.

This clonotype originated in a human donor with Susac syndrome. The rearrangement links TRBV2 to TRBJ1-5, with D perhaps TRBD1 (5 bases). The sequenced material came from CD8+ T cells from PBMCs. This CDR3 is CASSEAGDQPQHF. The CDR3 DNA sequence: TGTGCCAGCAGTGAAGCGGGGGACCAGCCCCAGCATTTT.